This TCR beta chain stems from a study of CD8 T cells in ankylosing spondylitis. Study results and limitations: One TCR beta motif, made up of eight highly homologous variants, appeared characteristic of ankylosing spondylitis blood. Reports say disease-linked clones showed up significantly more in matched ankylosing spondylitis synovial fluid.

Libraries for TCR beta were made by quantitative 5'-RACE with molecular barcodes. TCRdb redid the calling of the 5' RACE reads with MiXCR, one entry per CDR3 protein. The sample includes about 450,000 distinct CDR3 sequences, around 26% of them seen just once. Note on this clonotype: Its specificity is unknown.

With 0 bases clipped from V and 1 base from J, the junction kept 4 bases outside the gene matches. The germline V gene has CDR1 SNHLY and CDR2 FYNNEI. This CDR3 region has 16 residues. Sequencing was performed on blood, either unsorted or a sorted T cell fraction (not recorded which). The TCR comes from a male donor with ankylosing spondylitis. J is TRBJ2-3 and V is TRBV2; 7 bases map to TRBD2. CDR3 sequence (DNA): TGTGCCAGCAGTGAAGCTCAAACTAGCGGCACAGATACGCAGTATTTT. Amino acid sequence: CASSEAQTSGTDTQYF.